This TCR beta chain appears in the sequencing data of a study of T cell repertoires in cytomegalovirus infection. Overall study: CMV epitopes, recently identified HLA-C-restricted and well-studied HLA-B-restricted, were used. Public TCR beta signatures marked donors with CMV infection and the matching HLA.

Whole-study results and caveats: Pooled public TCR beta family frequency picked out CMV carriers with the relevant HLA.

Germline loops: CDR1 SGHAT, CDR2 FQNNGV. The V and J ends lost 5 bases and 5 bases, in that order; junction bases with no gene match: 8. The CDR3 length is 15 residues. Worth noting for this clonotype: Antigen: not known.

TCRdb recomputed calls from the reads with MiXCR, one row per CDR3 protein. Of 600,000 to 700,000 distinct CDR3 sequences in the sample, about 33% are singletons; the top ten hold over 15%. The chain joins TRBV11-2 to TRBJ2-5; 10 bases fit TRBD2. The TCR sequence derives from a human donor in good health (CMV status not recorded). Some clones in this sample may be carry-over from other donors' samples. The source material was cultured PBMCs, sampled from culture after CMV antigen stimulation. The CDR3 region has the DNA TGTGCCAGCAGCCGCGAGGGGACTAGCGAGGAGACCCAGTACTTC. It encodes CASSREGTSEETQYF.